The 18 T cell receptor beta chains below all came from one sample that was sequenced in a study of blood T cell repertoires in COVID-19 (dated by TCRdb to the early 2020s). Library preparation was by the immunoSEQ multiplex PCR assay. In its TCRdb copy, this immuneACCESS table keeps in-frame sequences only and misses some clones. Where compared with another copy, unresolved V genes explain less than half of these, and the others have no known cause. This sample lists 40,000 to 50,000 clones; 89% were detected once. The ten largest clones represent around a fifth of the sample. The sequencing input was peripheral blood. These receptors all stem from a man between 50 and 59 years old with active COVID-19.

V is TRBV7-6 and J is TRBJ2-3; D ambiguous. The CDR3 loop spans 13 amino acids. Germline V gene data show CDR1 as SGHVS and CDR2 as FNYEAQ. V lost 1 base, J lost 6 bases, and 8 bases lay in between. The CDR3 sequence: CASSLVALDTQYF. The CDR3 DNA follows: TGTGCCAGCAGCTTAGTGGCCCTGGATACGCAGTATTTT.

The V and J genes are TRBV6-2 or TRBV6-3 and TRBJ2-7; 9 nucleotides match TRBD2. Germline V gene data show CDR1 as MNHEY and CDR2 as SVGEGT. This CDR3 region has 15 residues. V was pared by 6 bases and J by 3 bases, with 9 bases of the junction left unmatched. DNA for the CDR3: TGTGCCAGCAGCCTAGCGGGAAGGTCCGTCTACGAGCAGTACTTC. This sequence encodes CASSLAGRSVYEQYF.

This chain connects TRBV28 to TRBJ2-1; 9 positions match TRBD2. This CDR3 has 16 amino acids. After removal of 8 bases from V and 6 bases from J, the junction contained 14 bases not matched to a gene. Germline CDR1 is MDHEN and CDR2 is SYDVKM. The CDR3 spells CASPPLGTSSFNEQFF. The CDR3 DNA follows: TGTGCCAGCCCACCGCTAGGGACTAGCTCTTTCAATGAGCAGTTCTTC.

The V call is TRBV3-1 (or the pseudogene TRBV3-2), the J call TRBJ1-2; D may be TRBD1 (6 bases). Between the trimmed V and J ends, which lost 4 bases and 6 bases, there was a span of 15 bases. This CDR3 contains 14 residues. Germline V gene lookup returns CDR1 LGHDT and CDR2 YNNKEL (reference sequence). The CDR3 nucleotides read TGTGCCAGCAGCCCCTACAGGGTTGGCGATGGCTACACCTTC. Translating it yields CASSPYRVGDGYTF.

This sequence joins TRBV18 and TRBJ2-5; 9 bases agree with TRBD2. The CDR3 is 21 residues long. The germline V gene has CDR1 KGHSH and CDR2 LQKENI. J gave up 5 bases and V 5 bases, and 27 bases lay outside the gene matches. The CDR3 nucleotides read TGTGCCAGCTCAAACGGGACTCCGGAGGCGGCGGGAGGGCCTATTTTGGAGACCCAGTACTTC. This codes for CASSNGTPEAAGGPILETQYF.

V gene TRBV10-3 combines with J gene TRBJ1-5; 9 nucleotides match TRBD1. The CDR3 contains 14 residues. From germline, CDR1 is ENHRY and CDR2 SYGVKD. The ends lost 4 bases at V and 4 bases at J; junction bases unmatched: 2. CDR3 sequence (DNA): TGTGCCATCAGTGGGGACAGGGTTAATCAGCCCCAGCATTTT. Its protein product is CAISGDRVNQPQHF.

This clone was picked up one time. The chain couples TRBV29-1 to TRBJ2-2, with D tentatively TRBD2 (6 bases). CDR1 SQVTM and CDR2 ANQGSEA come from the germline V gene. V was shortened by 7 bases and J by 0 bases, with 12 bases between the two germline ends. CDR3 length: 14 amino acids. The CDR3 protein is CSGNSGPNTGELFF. Written as DNA, the CDR3 is TGCAGCGGGAATAGCGGCCCGAACACCGGGGAGCTGTTTTTT.

The chain couples TRBV7-9 to TRBJ1-1, with 7 bases aligning to TRBD1. The V gene end was trimmed by 5 bases and the J gene end by 6 bases; junction bases not matched to a gene: 6. Germline V gives CDR1 SEHNR, CDR2 FQNEAQ (reference sequence). The CDR3 contains 13 residues. CDR3 DNA sequence: TGTGCCAGCAGCCCCCCCGACAGGGCTGAAGCTTTCTTT. Protein product: CASSPPDRAEAFF.

The rearrangement uses TRBV18 and TRBJ1-3, with D possibly being TRBD1 (6 bases). This CDR3 region has 15 residues. Trimming cost V 3 bases and J 1 base, with 10 bases left between them. CDR1 is KGHSH, CDR2 LQKENI, per germline. The CDR3 region is CASSPLQGSGNTIYF. Here the CDR3 DNA reads TGTGCCAGCTCACCTCTCCAGGGGTCTGGAAACACCATATATTTT.

This chain connects TRBV7-2 to TRBJ2-7, with D possibly being TRBD2 (6 bases). Germline loops: CDR1 SGHTA, CDR2 FQGNSA. The CDR3 is made up of 12 amino acids. Deletions cut 5 bases from V and 5 bases from J, with 10 bases between. For the CDR3, the DNA is TGTGCCAGCAGCCCCCCGGGGGACGAGCAGTACTTC. This sequence encodes CASSPPGDEQYF. Full variable domain (rest looked up from reference TRBV7-2 and TRBJ2-7): GAGVSQSPSNKVTEKGKDVELRCDPISGHTALYWYRQSLGQGLEFLIYFQGNSAPDKSGLPSDRFSAERTGGSVSTLTIQRTQQEDSAVYLCASSPPGDEQYFGPGTRLTVT.

The chain carries TRBV7-8 and TRBJ2-2, with a weak D call TRBD2 (6 bases). With 8 bases removed from V and 7 bases from J, the gap between germline ends came to 20 bases. This CDR3 has 15 amino acids. Germline V CDR1 and CDR2: SGHVS, FQNEAQ. CDR3 sequence reads: CASRLGGASGGELFF. CDR3 bases: TGTGCCAGCCGGCTCGGGGGAGCTAGTGGCGGGGAGCTGTTTTTT.

The chain links TRBV19 to TRBJ1-2, with D maybe TRBD1 (6 bases). Trimming took 4 bases from V and 4 from J, leaving 13 bases between them. The CDR3 is made up of 14 amino acids. Germline loops: CDR1 LNHDA, CDR2 SQIVND (reference sequence). The CDR3 sequence: CASSTGTSVYGYTF. In nucleotides, the CDR3 is TGTGCCAGTAGTACTGGGACATCCGTCTATGGCTACACCTTC.

The gene calls are TRBV11-2 and TRBJ2-1, with D perhaps matching TRBD1 (6 bases). Germline V gene sequence: CDR1 SGHAT, CDR2 FQNNGV. V was clipped by 5 bases and J by 8 bases, with 16 bases between them. The CDR3 is made up of 14 amino acids. The CDR3 DNA is TGTGCCAGCAGCGCCGTCAGGGGCCGTGATGAGCAGTTCTTC. It codes for CASSAVRGRDEQFF.

The V and J genes are TRBV6-5 and TRBJ2-7, with D possibly being TRBD1 (5 bases). The CDR3 runs to 13 residues. Trimming pared 6 bases from V and 1 base from J, leaving 10 bases between. CDR1 and CDR2 from the germline V gene are MNHEY and SVGAGI. The CDR3 sequence is CASSTGYSYEQYF. CDR3 in DNA: TGTGCCAGCAGCACAGGATATTCCTACGAGCAGTACTTC.

The V and J genes are TRBV14 and TRBJ2-7; the D gene is possibly TRBD1 (6 bases). The CDR3 length is 15 residues. Looked up from germline, CDR1 is SGHDN and CDR2 is FVKESK. V shed 4 bases and J shed 2 bases, with 15 bases lying between them. Here the CDR3 reads CASSLALGGTYEQYF. CDR3 nucleotides: TGTGCCAGCAGCCTGGCCCTAGGGGGAACCTACGAGCAGTACTTC.

CDR3 nucleotides: TGCGCCAGCAGCTCCGGGACAGGTGCTAACTATGGCTACACCTTC. Translating gives CASSSGTGANYGYTF. This chain connects TRBV5-1 to TRBJ1-2, with 8 bases matching TRBD1. From germline, CDR1 is SGHRS and CDR2 YFSETQ. The CDR3 loop spans 15 amino acids. After removal of 3 bases from V and 0 bases from J, the junction contained 4 bases not matched to a gene.

This chain joins TRBV5-6 and TRBJ1-4; D is perhaps TRBD1 (6 bases). From germline, CDR1 is SGHDT and CDR2 YYEEEE. This CDR3 is 13 amino acids long. V lost 2 bases, J lost 8 bases, and 10 bases lay in between. The CDR3 loop reads CASSFGQSEKLFF. Written as DNA, the CDR3 is TGTGCCAGCAGCTTCGGACAGAGCGAAAAACTGTTTTTT.

The chain recombines TRBV6-5 with TRBJ2-1; unclear D gene. The CDR3 has 15 amino acids. V lost 7 bases and J 0 bases, leaving 13 bases between the germline ends. Germline loops: CDR1 MNHEY, CDR2 SVGAGI. The CDR3 loop is CASIQTRSSYNEQFF. For the CDR3, the DNA is TGTGCCAGCATTCAGACCCGGAGCTCCTACAATGAGCAGTTCTTC.